The source of this TCR beta chain is a study of cytomegalovirus exposure and HLA in healthy donors. Findings and caveats of the study: V- and J-gene trimming in TCR beta was tied to a missense DCLRE1C variant by an analysis performed later. Earlier analysis found most TCR beta V segments productive about 90% or about 30% of the time. The authors confirmed in vitro that three CMV-associated chains were specific for CMV antigens.

Concerning this clone itself: Its specificity is unknown.

The germline gives CDR1 SGHAT, CDR2 FQNNGV. The CDR3 runs 15 residues. V lost 0 bases, J lost 5 bases, and 10 bases lay in between. It was with 60 Vbeta and 13 Jbeta primers that the PCR ran. Clones were read by immunoSEQ multiplex PCR, and TCRdb kept only the in-frame ones, dropping some. This sample carries 150,000 to 200,000 clones, approximately 80% of them seen once, and the ten largest clones take 6.3%. This chain uses TRBV11-2 with TRBJ2-2, with unresolved D. Sequenced input: PBMCs. This clonotype was sampled from a male donor in good health and CMV-seropositive. CDR3 DNA: TGTGCCAGCAGCTTAGACATCCCCGGGACCGGGGAGCTGTTTTTT. Translation gives CASSLDIPGTGELFF.